The 7 T cell receptor beta chains in this list originate from one sample, sequenced in a study of blood T cells in healthy people across ages. Primed by a sample-barcoded 5' primer and a J-beta primer mix, a second PCR proceeded for roughly 7 to 12 cycles. TCRdb independently ran MiXCR on the 5' RACE reads; one entry per CDR3 protein. The repertoire holds about 1.8 million distinct CDR3 sequences, with around half as singletons. The source material was blood. These receptors were obtained from a woman between 40 and 55 years old in good health.

This clonotype was seen more than once but under ten times. The J gene is TRBJ1-2, the V gene TRBV7-9; the match to TRBD1 covers 9 bases. Germline CDR1 is SEHNR and CDR2 is FQNEAQ (reference sequence). V lost 4 bases, J lost 6 bases, and 6 bases stayed unmatched. This CDR3 is 14 amino acids long. The CDR3 region has the DNA TGTGCCAGCAGCTCCGACAGGGGGTGGGATGGCTACACCTTC. It encodes CASSSDRGWDGYTF.

The rearrangement joins TRBV15 to TRBJ1-1; D is undetermined. The CDR3 totals 11 residues. Trimming shortened V by 6 bases and J by 8 bases, and 10 bases separated the two germline ends. CDR1 is LNHNV, CDR2 YYDKDF, per germline (reference sequence). For the CDR3, the DNA is TGTGCCACCAGGGAGAGACGGGAAGCTTTCTTT. As protein: CATRERREAFF. The variable domain in full, with the rest retrieved from reference TRBV15 and TRBJ1-1, is DAMVIQNPRYQVTQFGKPVTLSCSQTLNHNVMYWYQQKSSQAPKLLFHYYDKDFNNEADTPDNFQSRRPNTSFCFLDIRSPGLGDTAMYLCATRERREAFFGQGTRLTVV.

V usage is TRBV20-1 and J usage is TRBJ1-2; D might be TRBD1 (6 bases). The V end lost 4 bases, the J end lost 4 bases, and 10 bases lay between the germline ends. This CDR3 region has 12 residues. Per the germline V gene, CDR1 is DFQATT and CDR2 is SNEGSKA (reference sequence). The CDR3 here is CSATRTVYGYTF. The CDR3 DNA reads as TGCAGTGCTACCCGGACAGTCTATGGCTACACCTTC.

The V gene is TRBV29-1, the J gene TRBJ2-3, with D uncertain. Trimming took 2 bases from V and 2 from J, leaving 11 bases between them. The CDR3 is 14 residues long. CDR1 and CDR2 from the germline V gene are SQVTM and ANQGSEA. CDR3 loop: CSVEYVLNTDTQYF. The CDR3 nucleotides are TGCAGCGTTGAATACGTCCTAAACACAGATACGCAGTATTTT.

This clonotype was seen more than once but under ten times. This chain uses TRBV4-1 with TRBJ1-6; 7 nucleotides line up with TRBD1. The CDR3 totals 16 residues. The J segment lost 3 bases and the V segment lost 4 bases, leaving 6 bases of the junction unmatched. Looked up from germline, CDR1 is MGHRA and CDR2 is YSYEKL. CDR3 loop: CASSPGQRNYNSPLHF. The CDR3 bases are TGCGCCAGCAGCCCGGGACAGCGCAACTATAATTCACCCCTCCACTTT.

The chain joins TRBV5-6 to TRBJ2-1; D remains unclear. Germline assignment: CDR1 SGHDT and CDR2 YYEEEE. CDR3 length: 13 residues. Deletions cut 4 bases from V and 6 bases from J, with 11 bases between. The DNA for the CDR3 is TGTGCCAGCAGCCCCCTCGGGCCCAATGAGCAGTTCTTC. Translated, it gives CASSPLGPNEQFF.

The gene calls are TRBV29-1 and TRBJ1-2; a possible D gene is TRBD1 (6 bases). V shed 7 bases and J shed 4 bases, with 10 bases lying between them. Germline values: CDR1 SQVTM, CDR2 ANQGSEA. This CDR3 has 11 residues. CDR3 region: CSDTGTYGYTF. The CDR3 nucleotides are TGCAGCGATACAGGGACCTATGGCTACACCTTC.